Below, one T cell receptor beta chain is given with its context. Two negative PCRs, clearance, or symptom resolution had been documented for recovered Cohort 3 donors. The data stem from a study of blood T cell repertoires in COVID-19. As for the study in general: Donors in the United States, Italy and Spain gave samples during acute or convalescent COVID-19.

Germline CDR1 is LNHDA and CDR2 is SQIVND (reference sequence). Between the trimmed V and J ends, which lost 8 bases and 0 bases, there was a span of 8 bases. This CDR3 contains 13 residues. The authors' processing: Estimates of nucleated cell counts were drawn from the amplification of reference gene primers. Data came from immunoSEQ multiplex PCR; TCRdb stores just in-frame clones and leaves some out. The DNA gave D and trimming, while V, J and clone size come from that table. The sample has fewer than 400,000 clones; 80% to 90% are singletons. The sequencing sample was made of PBMCs or T cells enriched from blood (not recorded which). The receptor's source is a man aged 25-40 years who had recovered from COVID-19. The genes are TRBV19 and TRBJ2-1; no firm D call. CDR3 sequence reads: CASVSSSYNEQFF. The CDR3 coding sequence is TGTGCCAGTGTCTCTAGCTCCTACAATGAGCAGTTCTTC.